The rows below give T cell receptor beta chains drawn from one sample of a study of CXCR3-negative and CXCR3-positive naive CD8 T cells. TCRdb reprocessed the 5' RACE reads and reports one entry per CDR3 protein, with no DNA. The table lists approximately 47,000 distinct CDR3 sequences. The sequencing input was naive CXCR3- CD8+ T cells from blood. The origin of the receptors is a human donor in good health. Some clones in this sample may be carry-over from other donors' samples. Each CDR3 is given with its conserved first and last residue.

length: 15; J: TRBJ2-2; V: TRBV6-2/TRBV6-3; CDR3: CASGTLYLGTGELFF
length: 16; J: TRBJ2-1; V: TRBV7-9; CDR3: CASSLGLQGQYNEQFF
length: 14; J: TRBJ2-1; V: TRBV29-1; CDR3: CSGGLFEAYNEQFF
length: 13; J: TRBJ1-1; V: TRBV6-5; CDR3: CASSYLGAGGPFF
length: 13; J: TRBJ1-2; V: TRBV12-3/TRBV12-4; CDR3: CASSLVGDRGYTF
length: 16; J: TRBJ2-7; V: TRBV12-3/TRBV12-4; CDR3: CASSWGSGTGIYEQYF
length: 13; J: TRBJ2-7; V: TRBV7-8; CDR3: CASSRGGSYEQYF
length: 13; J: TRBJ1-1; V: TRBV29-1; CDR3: CSARTGMNTEAFF
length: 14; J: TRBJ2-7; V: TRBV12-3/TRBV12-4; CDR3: CASRLALNSYEQYF
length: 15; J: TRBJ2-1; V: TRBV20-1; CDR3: CSASEGEWSYNEQFF
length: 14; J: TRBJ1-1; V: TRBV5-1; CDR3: CASSFRGQGAEAFF